This TCR beta chain was documented in a study of beta chain features in type 1 diabetes. Turning to the study itself: Across the samples, 100 million to 130 million sorted cells were examined in total.

Broader study findings: There was a moderate but significant shortening of TCRB CDR3s in all four CD4+ subsets of Type 1 diabetes patients.

Trimming cost V 7 bases and J 6 bases; bases outside gene matches: 8. The CDR3 runs to 13 residues. CDR1 is LNHDA, CDR2 SQIVND, per germline (reference sequence). Note on this clone: Its antigen is not known.

Each of the CD4+ naive, central memory, regulatory and stem cell-like memory populations was sorted via CD45RO/CCR7/CD25/CD127/CD95/CD27. Reverse transcribing all isolated RNA meant expressed TCRB transcripts were sequenced. Sequencing used immunoSEQ multiplex PCR; TCRdb keeps in-frame clones, though not all of them. The sample lists roughly 260,000 clones, around 21% occurring once. The specimen sequenced was naive CD4+ T cells from blood. This clonotype was sampled from a woman aged 40 to 50 with type 1 diabetes. The chain carries TRBV19 and TRBJ1-2, with 7 bases lining up with TRBD1. CDR3 sequence reads: CASNKDRKDGYTF. CDR3 DNA sequence: TGTGCCAGTAACAAGGACAGGAAGGATGGCTACACCTTC.